This T cell receptor (beta chain) was sequenced during a study of regulatory T cells in long-lasting Graves disease. The time point: newly diagnosed GD, antithyroid drugs for less than 3 months. PBMC-derived RNA was used for the TCR library. CDR3 regions were amplified by Arm-PCR using iRepertoire HTBI primers to build TCR beta libraries. A single record per CDR3 protein comes from TCRdb applying MiXCR to the multiplex PCR reads. The table includes approximately 540,000 distinct CDR3 sequences, about 12% detected once. The CDR3 loop spans 15 amino acids. V was clipped by 4 bases and J by 2 bases, with 16 bases between them. Germline CDR1 and CDR2: SGHRS and YFSETQ. These records were also assigned to another study, of T cells in Graves' hyperthyroidism and ophthalmopathy.

The sequence came from a woman in her 30s with Graves disease. The V call is TRBV5-1, the J call TRBJ2-7, with D perhaps TRBD1 (6 bases). The sequencing here drew on peripheral blood mononuclear cells (PBMCs), taken at new diagnosis, from a patient treated with antithyroid drugs. CDR3 DNA sequence: TGCGCCAGCAGCCCGATACAGGGATCAACCTACGAGCAGTACTTC. Translating it yields CASSPIQGSTYEQYF.